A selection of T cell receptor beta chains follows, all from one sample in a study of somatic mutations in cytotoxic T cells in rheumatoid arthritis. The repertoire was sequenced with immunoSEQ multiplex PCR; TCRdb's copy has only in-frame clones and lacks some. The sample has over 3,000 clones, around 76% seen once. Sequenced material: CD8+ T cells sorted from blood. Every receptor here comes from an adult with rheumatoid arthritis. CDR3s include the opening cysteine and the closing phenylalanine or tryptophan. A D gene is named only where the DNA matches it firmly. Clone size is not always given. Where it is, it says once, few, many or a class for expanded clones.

CDR3aa: CASSPGLPGTYEQYF
CDR3nt: TGCGCCAGCAGCCCGGGACTACCAGGAACCTACGAGCAGTACTTC
abundance: NA
v_gene: TRBV4-3
d_gene: TRBD2
j_gene: TRBJ2-7

CDR3aa: CASSLGGGPYNEQFF
CDR3nt: TGCGCCAGCAGCTTGGGAGGGGGCCCTTACAATGAGCAGTTCTTC
abundance: NA
v_gene: TRBV5-1
d_gene: TRBD1
j_gene: TRBJ2-1

CDR3aa: CASSPGVAGGYEQFF
CDR3nt: TGTGCCAGTAGCCCCGGGGTAGCGGGAGGATATGAGCAGTTCTTC
abundance: NA
v_gene: TRBV19
d_gene: TRBD2
j_gene: TRBJ2-1

CDR3aa: CASTLAPLYEQYF
CDR3nt: TGTGCCAGCACTCTAGCCCCCCTATACGAGCAGTACTTC
abundance: few
v_gene: TRBV28
d_gene: NA
j_gene: TRBJ2-7

CDR3aa: CASSQSSGTTEAFF
CDR3nt: TGTGCCAGCAGCCAAAGTAGTGGGACCACTGAAGCTTTCTTT
abundance: NA
v_gene: TRBV6-5
d_gene: NA
j_gene: TRBJ1-1

CDR3aa: CASSLGHGGEQYF
CDR3nt: TGTGCCAGCAGCTTAGGCCACGGGGGGGAGCAGTACTTC
abundance: NA
v_gene: TRBV7-7
d_gene: TRBD2
j_gene: TRBJ2-7

CDR3aa: CASSIGTGGGTEAFF
CDR3nt: TGTGCCAGTAGTATAGGCACAGGGGGGGGGACTGAAGCTTTCTTT
abundance: once
v_gene: TRBV19
d_gene: TRBD1
j_gene: TRBJ1-1

CDR3aa: CASSVFVGGYGYTF
CDR3nt: TGTGCCAGCAGCGTTTTTGTGGGTGGCTATGGCTACACCTTC
abundance: NA
v_gene: TRBV9
d_gene: NA
j_gene: TRBJ1-2

CDR3aa: CASRQQAQESYEQYF
CDR3nt: TGTGCCAGTAGACAACAGGCCCAGGAGAGCTACGAGCAGTACTTC
abundance: NA
v_gene: TRBV19
d_gene: NA
j_gene: TRBJ2-7

CDR3aa: CAWGGAGDTEAFF
CDR3nt: TGTGCCTGGGGGGGGGCAGGGGACACTGAAGCTTTCTTT
abundance: few
v_gene: TRBV7-9
d_gene: NA
j_gene: TRBJ1-1

CDR3aa: CASSASGIGDTQYF
CDR3nt: TGTGCCAGCAGCGCCAGTGGAATAGGAGATACGCAGTATTTT
abundance: NA
v_gene: TRBV9
d_gene: NA
j_gene: TRBJ2-3

CDR3aa: CASSAAASGASYNEQFF
CDR3nt: TGTGCCAGCAGCGCGGCGGCTAGCGGGGCTTCCTACAATGAGCAGTTCTTC
abundance: few
v_gene: TRBV11-2
d_gene: TRBD2
j_gene: TRBJ2-1

CDR3aa: CASSPPTTRDPRRTGELFF
CDR3nt: TGTGCCAGCAGCCCGCCGACTACCCGGGACCCCCGAAGGACCGGGGAGCTGTTTTTT
abundance: NA
v_gene: TRBV5-8
d_gene: NA
j_gene: TRBJ2-2

CDR3aa: CASSQSGRGSSYNEQFF
CDR3nt: TGCGCCAGCAGTCAATCGGGCAGGGGTAGCTCCTACAATGAGCAGTTCTTC
abundance: NA
v_gene: TRBV23-1
d_gene: NA
j_gene: TRBJ2-1

CDR3aa: CASSASRDRGNYGYTF
CDR3nt: TGTGCCAGCAGCGCCAGCAGGGACAGGGGGAACTATGGCTACACCTTC
abundance: NA
v_gene: TRBV9
d_gene: TRBD1
j_gene: TRBJ1-2

CDR3aa: CASSPPSYEQYF
CDR3nt: TGTGCCAGCAGCCCGCCCTCCTACGAGCAGTACTTC
abundance: few
v_gene: TRBV9
d_gene: NA
j_gene: TRBJ2-7

CDR3aa: CASSLGGGANLRGNTIYF
CDR3nt: TGTGCCAGCAGCTTAGGGGGAGGGGCCAATCTAAGGGGAAACACCATATATTTT
abundance: once
v_gene: TRBV7-3
d_gene: NA
j_gene: TRBJ1-3

CDR3aa: CASSQHDTYEQYF
CDR3nt: TGTGCCAGCAGCCAGCACGACACCTACGAGCAGTACTTC
abundance: NA
v_gene: TRBV9
d_gene: NA
j_gene: TRBJ2-7

CDR3aa: CASKFQGADTQYF
CDR3nt: TGTGCCAGCAAGTTTCAGGGGGCGGATACGCAGTATTTT
abundance: NA
v_gene: TRBV5-4
d_gene: TRBD1
j_gene: TRBJ2-3

CDR3aa: CASPLGGGALNEQFF
CDR3nt: TGTGCCAGCCCCCTTGGCGGGGGGGCCCTCAATGAGCAGTTCTTC
abundance: NA
v_gene: TRBV6-1
d_gene: TRBD2
j_gene: TRBJ2-1

CDR3aa: CATSRAGGETQYF
CDR3nt: TGTGCCACCAGCAGAGCAGGGGGGGAGACCCAGTACTTC
abundance: NA
v_gene: TRBV15
d_gene: NA
j_gene: TRBJ2-5

CDR3aa: CASSLGAGGLETQYF
CDR3nt: TGTGCCAGCAGCTTAGGAGCGGGGGGGCTGGAGACCCAGTACTTC
abundance: NA
v_gene: TRBV11-2
d_gene: TRBD2
j_gene: TRBJ2-5

CDR3aa: CASSPRTWRTLSGNTIYF
CDR3nt: TGTGCCAGCAGCCCCCGGACTTGGAGGACCCTCTCTGGAAACACCATATATTTT
abundance: NA
v_gene: TRBV11-2
d_gene: NA
j_gene: TRBJ1-3

CDR3aa: CASTPRRRDTEAFF
CDR3nt: TGTGCCAGTACCCCTAGGAGGCGGGACACTGAAGCTTTCTTT
abundance: NA
v_gene: TRBV19
d_gene: NA
j_gene: TRBJ1-1

CDR3aa: CASSLRGGDTEAFF
CDR3nt: TGTGCCAGCAGCTTAAGAGGGGGGGACACTGAAGCTTTCTTT
abundance: NA
v_gene: TRBV5-5
d_gene: NA
j_gene: TRBJ1-1

CDR3aa: CSAEPRDNEQFF
CDR3nt: TGCAGCGCCGAACCTCGGGACAATGAGCAGTTCTTC
abundance: NA
v_gene: TRBV29-1
d_gene: NA
j_gene: TRBJ2-1

CDR3aa: CASSLSGGGTEAFF
CDR3nt: TGTGCCAGCAGTTTATCGGGGGGTGGCACTGAAGCTTTCTTT
abundance: NA
v_gene: TRBV27
d_gene: NA
j_gene: TRBJ1-1

CDR3aa: CASSEGTGYNQPQHF
CDR3nt: TGTGCCAGCAGTGAAGGGACAGGGTACAATCAGCCCCAGCATTTT
abundance: NA
v_gene: TRBV6-1
d_gene: TRBD1
j_gene: TRBJ1-5

CDR3aa: CASRSLGGSGNTIYF
CDR3nt: TGTGCCAGCAGGTCCTTGGGGGGCTCTGGAAACACCATATATTTT
abundance: NA
v_gene: TRBV27
d_gene: NA
j_gene: TRBJ1-3

CDR3aa: CASSLGGGETQYF
CDR3nt: TGTGCCAGCAGCTTAGGAGGGGGGGAGACCCAGTACTTC
abundance: NA
v_gene: TRBV7-9
d_gene: NA
j_gene: TRBJ2-5

CDR3aa: CASSPQGGMANEQFF
CDR3nt: TGTGCCAGCAGTCCCCAAGGGGGGATGGCCAATGAGCAGTTCTTC
abundance: NA
v_gene: TRBV27
d_gene: NA
j_gene: TRBJ2-1

CDR3aa: CASSHFADRGQGEAFF
CDR3nt: TGTGCCAGCAGCCATTTCGCAGACAGGGGGCAAGGTGAAGCTTTCTTT
abundance: few
v_gene: TRBV7-9
d_gene: TRBD1
j_gene: TRBJ1-1

CDR3aa: CAISESIGTSGFQQYF
CDR3nt: TGTGCCATCAGTGAGTCGATAGGGACTAGCGGTTTCCAGCAGTACTTC
abundance: NA
v_gene: TRBV10-3
d_gene: TRBD2
j_gene: TRBJ2-7

CDR3aa: CASSYRTEPSGEQYF
CDR3nt: TGTGCCAGCAGTTACCGGACAGAGCCCTCGGGTGAGCAGTACTTC
abundance: NA
v_gene: TRBV6-5
d_gene: NA
j_gene: TRBJ2-7

CDR3aa: CAWSVTGGSEQFF
CDR3nt: TGTGCCTGGAGTGTCACAGGGGGCAGTGAGCAGTTCTTC
abundance: NA
v_gene: TRBV30
d_gene: TRBD1
j_gene: TRBJ2-1

CDR3aa: CASSTGQGALRDQPQHF
CDR3nt: TGTGCCAGCAGCACAGGACAGGGGGCTTTAAGAGATCAGCCCCAGCATTTT
abundance: NA
v_gene: TRBV5-6
d_gene: TRBD1
j_gene: TRBJ1-5

CDR3aa: CASSFWERPKLLYEQYF
CDR3nt: TGTGCCAGCAGTTTCTGGGAGCGGCCCAAACTACTCTACGAGCAGTACTTC
abundance: NA
v_gene: TRBV21-1
d_gene: NA
j_gene: TRBJ2-7

CDR3aa: CASNLGRTNTEAFF
CDR3nt: TGTGCCAGTAACTTGGGACGGACGAACACTGAAGCTTTCTTT
abundance: NA
v_gene: TRBV19
d_gene: NA
j_gene: TRBJ1-1

CDR3aa: CASSPSGPNTEAFF
CDR3nt: TGTGCCAGCTCCCCGAGTGGCCCGAACACTGAAGCTTTCTTT
abundance: NA
v_gene: TRBV18
d_gene: NA
j_gene: TRBJ1-1

CDR3aa: CASSLARHTGELFF
CDR3nt: TGCGCCAGCAGCTTGGCACGGCACACCGGGGAGCTGTTTTTT
abundance: NA
v_gene: TRBV5-1
d_gene: NA
j_gene: TRBJ2-2